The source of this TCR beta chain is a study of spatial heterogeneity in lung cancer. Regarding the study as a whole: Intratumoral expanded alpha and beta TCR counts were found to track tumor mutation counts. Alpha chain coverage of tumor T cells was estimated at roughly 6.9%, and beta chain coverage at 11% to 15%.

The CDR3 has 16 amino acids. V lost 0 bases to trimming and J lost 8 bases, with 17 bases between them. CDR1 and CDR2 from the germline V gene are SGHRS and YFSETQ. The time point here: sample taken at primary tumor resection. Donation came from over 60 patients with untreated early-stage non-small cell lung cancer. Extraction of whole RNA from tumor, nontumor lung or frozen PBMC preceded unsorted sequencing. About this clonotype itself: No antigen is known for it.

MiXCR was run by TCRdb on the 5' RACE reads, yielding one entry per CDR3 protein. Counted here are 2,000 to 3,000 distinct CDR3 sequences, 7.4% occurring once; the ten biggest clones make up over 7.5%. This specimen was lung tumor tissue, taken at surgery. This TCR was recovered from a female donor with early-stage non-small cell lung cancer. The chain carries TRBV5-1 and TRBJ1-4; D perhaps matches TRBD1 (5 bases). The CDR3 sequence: CASSLGLYATEEKLFF. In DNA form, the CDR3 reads TGCGCCAGCAGCTTGGGGCTATACGCGACAGAAGAAAAACTGTTTTTT.